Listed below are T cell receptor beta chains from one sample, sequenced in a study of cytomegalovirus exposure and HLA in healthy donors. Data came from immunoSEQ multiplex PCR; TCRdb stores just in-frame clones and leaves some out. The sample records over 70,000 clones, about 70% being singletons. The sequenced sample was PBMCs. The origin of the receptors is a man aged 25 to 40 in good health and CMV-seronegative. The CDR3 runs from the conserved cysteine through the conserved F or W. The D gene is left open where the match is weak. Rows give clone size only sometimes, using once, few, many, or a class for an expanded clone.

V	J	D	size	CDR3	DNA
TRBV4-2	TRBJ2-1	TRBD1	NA	CASSQGGVAAGQGNEQFF	TGTGCCAGCAGCCAAGGTGGAGTGGCGGCTGGACAGGGCAATGAGCAGTTCTTC
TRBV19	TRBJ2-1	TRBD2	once	CASSRGYGGRNEQFF	TGTGCCAGTAGTAGGGGTTACGGGGGGAGAAATGAGCAGTTCTTC
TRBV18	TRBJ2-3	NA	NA	CASSRGHTDTQYF	TGTGCCAGCTCAAGGGGACACACAGATACGCAGTATTTT
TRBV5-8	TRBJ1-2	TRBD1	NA	CASSLPGTGGDGYTF	TGTGCCAGCAGCTTACCCGGGACAGGGGGTGACGGCTACACCTTC
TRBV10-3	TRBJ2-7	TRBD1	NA	CAISGGQGAYEQYF	TGTGCCATCAGTGGGGGACAGGGGGCCTACGAGCAGTACTTC
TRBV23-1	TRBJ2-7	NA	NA	CASSLAGCYEQYF	TGCGCCAGCAGTCTTGCAGGGTGCTACGAGCAGTACTTC
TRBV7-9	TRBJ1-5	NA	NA	CASSRTGFHQPQHF	TGTGCCAGCAGCCGCACAGGGTTTCATCAGCCCCAGCATTTT
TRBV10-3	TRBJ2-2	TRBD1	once	CAIWTGAGELFF	TGTGCCATATGGACAGGGGCCGGGGAGCTGTTTTTT
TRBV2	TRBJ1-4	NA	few	CASKVGRESEKLFF	TGTGCCAGCAAAGTGGGCCGCGAAAGTGAAAAACTGTTTTTT
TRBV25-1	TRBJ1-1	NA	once	CASSEHRVDTEAFF	TGTGCCAGCAGTGAACACAGGGTGGACACTGAAGCTTTCTTT
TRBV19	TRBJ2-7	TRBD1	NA	CSSGTGSYEQYF	TGCTCCTCCGGGACAGGCTCCTACGAGCAGTACTTC
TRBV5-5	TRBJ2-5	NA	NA	CASSLDVLQETQYF	TGTGCCAGCAGCCTCGATGTACTCCAAGAGACCCAGTACTTC
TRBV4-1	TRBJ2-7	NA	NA	CASSQGAGGSYEQYF	TGCGCCAGCAGCCAAGGAGCGGGCGGCTCCTACGAGCAGTACTTC
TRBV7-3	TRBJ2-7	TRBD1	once	CASSQAGTGSEQYF	TGTGCCAGCAGCCAAGCCGGGACAGGGTCCGAGCAGTACTTC
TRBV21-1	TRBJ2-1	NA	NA	CAKTMTGEKDEQFF	TGTGCCAAGACGATGACAGGGGAGAAAGATGAGCAGTTCTTC
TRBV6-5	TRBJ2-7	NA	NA	CASSYSRRVLYEQYF	TGTGCCAGCAGTTACTCTCGCAGGGTACTCTACGAGCAGTACTTC
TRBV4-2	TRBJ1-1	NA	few	CASSQVADTEAFF	TGTGCCAGCAGCCAAGTGGCGGACACTGAAGCTTTCTTT
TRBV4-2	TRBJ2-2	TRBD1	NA	CASSQGGDRIYDTGELFF	TGTGCCAGCAGCCAAGGAGGGGACAGGATTTACGACACCGGGGAGCTGTTTTTT
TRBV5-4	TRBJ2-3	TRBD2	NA	CASSWPGGPTDTQYF	TGTGCCAGCAGTTGGCCGGGGGGACCCACAGATACGCAGTATTTT
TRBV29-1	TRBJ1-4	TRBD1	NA	CSVGTGANEKLFF	TGCAGCGTCGGGACAGGAGCAAATGAAAAACTGTTTTTT
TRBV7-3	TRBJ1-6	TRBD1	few	CASSRTGQGLSPLHF	TGTGCCAGCAGCCGCACGGGACAGGGTCTGTCACCCCTCCACTTT
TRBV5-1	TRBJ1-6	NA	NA	CASSLEVSSYNSPLHF	TGCGCCAGCAGCTTGGAAGTGAGCTCCTATAATTCACCCCTCCACTTT
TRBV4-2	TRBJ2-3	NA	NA	CASSQARGDTQYF	TGTGCCAGCAGCCAAGCTCGGGGAGATACGCAGTATTTT
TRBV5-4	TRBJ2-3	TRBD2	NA	CASSRGLATDTQYF	TGTGCCAGCAGCCGTGGACTAGCGACAGATACGCAGTATTTT
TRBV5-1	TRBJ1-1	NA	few	CASSLALMDTAVMNTEAFF	TGCGCCAGCAGCTTGGCGTTAATGGACACGGCAGTTATGAACACTGAAGCTTTCTTT
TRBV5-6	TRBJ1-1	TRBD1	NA	CASSLIGTATTNTEAFF	TGTGCCAGCAGCTTGATAGGGACAGCAACTACGAACACTGAAGCTTTCTTT
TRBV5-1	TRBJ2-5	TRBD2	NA	CASSPWTSGQETQYF	TGCGCCAGCAGCCCATGGACTAGCGGACAAGAGACCCAGTACTTC
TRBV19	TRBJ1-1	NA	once	CASIPDRNTEAFF	TGTGCCAGTATACCGGACAGGAACACTGAAGCTTTCTTT
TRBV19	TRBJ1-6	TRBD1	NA	CASSPGQGYSPLHF	TGTGCCAGTAGTCCGGGACAGGGATACTCACCCCTCCACTTT
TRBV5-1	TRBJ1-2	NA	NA	CASSLGGNGYTF	TGCGCCAGCAGCTTGGGAGGAAATGGCTACACCTTC
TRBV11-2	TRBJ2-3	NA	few	CASSSPGYTDTQYF	TGTGCCAGCAGCTCACCCGGTTACACAGATACGCAGTATTTT
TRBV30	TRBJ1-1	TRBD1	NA	CAWRGTGVGVNTEAFF	TGTGCCTGGAGGGGGACAGGGGTCGGCGTGAACACTGAAGCTTTCTTT
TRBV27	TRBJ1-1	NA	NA	CASSLETGTEAFF	TGTGCCAGCAGTCTTGAGACAGGAACTGAAGCTTTCTTT
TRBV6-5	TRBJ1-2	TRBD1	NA	CASTLGGQGGGYTF	TGTGCCAGCACCCTGGGGGGACAGGGAGGTGGCTACACCTTC
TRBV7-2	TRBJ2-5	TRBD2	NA	CASSLGLAGGQETQYF	TGTGCCAGCAGCTTAGGACTAGCGGGGGGTCAAGAGACCCAGTACTTC
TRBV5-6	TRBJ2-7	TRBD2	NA	CASNRLAGEYEQYF	TGTGCCAGCAATCGACTAGCGGGAGAGTACGAGCAGTACTTC
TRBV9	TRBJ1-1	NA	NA	CASSAQGNTEAFF	TGTGCCAGCAGCGCACAGGGAAACACTGAAGCTTTCTTT
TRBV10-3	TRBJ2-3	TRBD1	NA	CAIASQGVADTQYF	TGTGCCATCGCGAGCCAGGGGGTGGCAGATACGCAGTATTTT
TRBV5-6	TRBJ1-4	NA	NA	CASSGSDATNKKLFF	TGTGCCAGCAGCGGATCAGATGCAACTAATAAAAAACTGTTTTTT
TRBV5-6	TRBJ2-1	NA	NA	CASSLDRGNEQFF	TGTGCCAGCAGCTTGGATCGGGGCAATGAGCAGTTCTTC
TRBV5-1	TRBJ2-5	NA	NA	CASTRNGGGETQYF	TGCGCCAGCACGAGGAATGGTGGGGGGGAGACCCAGTACTTC
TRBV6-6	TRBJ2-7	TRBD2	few	CASASRGGEGYEQYF	TGTGCCAGCGCCTCCCGTGGGGGGGAGGGCTACGAGCAGTACTTC
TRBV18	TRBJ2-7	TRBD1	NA	CASSPHRDSSYEQYF	TGTGCCAGCTCACCTCACCGGGACAGCTCCTACGAGCAGTACTTC
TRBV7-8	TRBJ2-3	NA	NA	CASSRWEGVVADTQYF	TGTGCCAGCAGCCGCTGGGAGGGGGTTGTCGCAGATACGCAGTATTTT
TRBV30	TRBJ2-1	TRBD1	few	CAWSVQTGLNEQFF	TGTGCCTGGAGTGTTCAGACAGGGTTAAATGAGCAGTTCTTC
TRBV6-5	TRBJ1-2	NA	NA	CASSYSGGYDGYTF	TGTGCCAGCAGTTACTCAGGAGGGTACGACGGCTACACCTTC
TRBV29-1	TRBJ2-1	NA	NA	CSVCPLGSYNEQFF	TGCAGCGTTTGTCCACTAGGGTCCTACAATGAGCAGTTCTTC
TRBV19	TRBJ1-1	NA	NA	CASSKRVTEAFF	TGTGCCAGTAGTAAGAGGGTTACTGAAGCTTTCTTT
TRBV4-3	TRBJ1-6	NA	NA	CASSQDHGRPNASPLHF	TGCGCCAGCAGCCAAGATCATGGCAGGCCCAACGCGTCACCCCTCCACTTT
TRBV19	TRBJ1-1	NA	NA	CASSTQETGGEAFF	TGTGCCAGTAGTACCCAGGAAACCGGGGGAGAAGCTTTCTTT
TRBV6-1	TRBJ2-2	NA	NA	CASSESDFLTGELFF	TGTGCCAGCAGTGAAAGTGACTTTCTTACCGGGGAGCTGTTTTTT